The rows below give T cell receptor beta chains drawn from one sample of a study of PD-L1 blockade in urothelial cancer. Libraries were prepared by immunoSEQ multiplex PCR; TCRdb keeps only in-frame clonotypes and omits some of them. The repertoire includes 29,000 or so clones, more than 75% of them detected once, and roughly 3.1% sits in the top ten. Sequencing used PBMCs, obtained around atezolizumab (anti-PD-L1) treatment. These receptors were collected from a man aged 50 to 60 with urothelial cancer. Both conserved end residues are trimmed from each CDR3. A D gene is named only where the DNA matches it firmly.

>TRBV7-8|TRBJ1-3|-
ASSARGSGNTIY
>TRBV6-4|TRBJ2-7|TRBD2
ASSDGGLAGYEQY
>TRBV7-8|TRBJ2-2|TRBD2
ASSVPGTSGRVGGELF
>TRBV28|TRBJ1-2|TRBD1
ASLTGGKDYGYT
>TRBV4-1|TRBJ2-1|-
ASSQILQRGPSGVNEQF
>TRBV2|TRBJ1-3|TRBD1
ASSEQGAGGNTIY
>TRBV19|TRBJ1-5|TRBD1
ASSIWRQGHQPQH
>TRBV27|TRBJ2-4|TRBD2
ASSLSISGRAKNIQY
>TRBV19|TRBJ1-5|-
ASSIERSISNQPQH
>TRBV7-2|TRBJ1-5|-
ASSSTGMGNQPQH
>TRBV14|TRBJ2-1|TRBD1
ASSQVRGPYNEQF
>TRBV30|TRBJ2-1|TRBD2
AWGTSGYNEQF
>TRBV4-2|TRBJ1-6|TRBD1
ASSQDRQGGNSPLH
>TRBV6-6|-|TRBD1
ASSYHSDRGYEQY
>TRBV18|TRBJ2-7|-
ASSLDSPGLAYEQY
>TRBV19|TRBJ1-5|TRBD1
ASTIDRVDQPQH
>TRBV6-1|TRBJ2-7|-
ASNRDPDITYEQY
>TRBV7-9|TRBJ1-4|TRBD1
ASSLTGVNEKLF
>TRBV5-8|TRBJ1-4|TRBD1
ASSPGQGIDEKLF
>TRBV10-3|TRBJ1-2|-
AISDVGLYGYT
>TRBV18|TRBJ2-3|-
ASSPLSSEDTQY
>TRBV30|TRBJ1-4|-
AWSANSATNEKLF
>TRBV5-1|TRBJ2-7|TRBD1
ASSLAWTGSIQEQY
>TRBV27|TRBJ2-3|-
ASSSHRDSSTDTQY
>TRBV6-5|TRBJ2-3|-
ASRNRVDTQY
>TRBV7-8|TRBJ1-2|-
ASSFGQGYGYT
>TRBV9|TRBJ2-6|-
ASSVALRSGANVLT
>TRBV11-3|TRBJ2-3|TRBD1
ASSPAGTGADTQY
>TRBV10-3|TRBJ2-1|TRBD1
AISDGTGYYNEQF
>TRBV2|TRBJ2-1|-
ASSGASANLQF
>TRBV4-1|TRBJ1-5|-
ASSQDWRGAINQPQH
>TRBV27|TRBJ2-7|-
ASSRKQGYEQY
>TRBV5-1|TRBJ2-1|-
ASSSGGGGHYNEQF
>TRBV10-2|TRBJ2-2|TRBD2
ASSLLASNTGELF
>TRBV5-4|TRBJ2-5|-
ASSLRGTKISPETQY
>TRBV6-5|TRBJ2-2|-
ASSYEVTGELF
>TRBV7-3|TRBJ2-1|TRBD2
ASSLGRLAGGPYNEQF
>TRBV9|TRBJ2-2|TRBD2
ASSGASGDRELF
>TRBV7-9|TRBJ1-5|-
ASSQGTLGGQPQH
>TRBV6-1|TRBJ2-7|-
ASSLLIREQY
>TRBV4-2|TRBJ2-7|-
ASSQPRDTSYEQY
>TRBV6-1|TRBJ2-1|-
ASSEIGSEQF
>TRBV11-3|TRBJ2-2|TRBD2
ASSVSGGSVGELF
>TRBV18|TRBJ2-7|-
ASSPGEPPHEQY
>TRBV7-2|TRBJ2-1|TRBD1
ASSQDRGSYNEQF
>TRBV19|TRBJ1-1|-
AAGLFQNTEAF
>TRBV27|TRBJ2-1|-
ASSSRQVQSYNEQF
>TRBV5-1|TRBJ2-7|TRBD1
ASSPWDRGSYEQY
>TRBV7-6|TRBJ2-7|-
ASSPMTGSYEQY
>TRBV14|TRBJ1-3|TRBD1
ASSPTTGIGNTIY
>TRBV6-5|TRBJ1-1|TRBD1
ASSGTETSEAF
>TRBV4-2|TRBJ2-7|-
ASSQKSQGPRTY
>TRBV30|TRBJ2-7|TRBD2
AWSGGLVGVYEQY
>TRBV27|TRBJ2-4|-
ASSTQGITDNQY